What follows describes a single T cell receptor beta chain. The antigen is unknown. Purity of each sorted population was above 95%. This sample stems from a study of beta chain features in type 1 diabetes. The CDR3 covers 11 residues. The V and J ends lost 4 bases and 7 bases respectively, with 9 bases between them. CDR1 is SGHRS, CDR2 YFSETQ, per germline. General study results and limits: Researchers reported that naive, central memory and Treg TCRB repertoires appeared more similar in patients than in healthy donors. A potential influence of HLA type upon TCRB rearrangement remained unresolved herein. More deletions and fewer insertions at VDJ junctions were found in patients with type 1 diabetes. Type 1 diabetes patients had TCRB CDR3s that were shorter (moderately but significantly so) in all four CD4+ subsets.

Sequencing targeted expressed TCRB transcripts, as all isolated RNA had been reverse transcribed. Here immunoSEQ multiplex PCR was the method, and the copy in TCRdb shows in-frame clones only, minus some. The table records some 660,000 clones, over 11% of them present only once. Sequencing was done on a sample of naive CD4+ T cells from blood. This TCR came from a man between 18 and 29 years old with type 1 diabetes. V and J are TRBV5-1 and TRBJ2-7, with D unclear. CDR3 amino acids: CASSGPSEQYF. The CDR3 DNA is TGCGCCAGCAGCGGACCCTCGGAGCAGTACTTC.